This T cell receptor (beta chain) was recorded in a study of T cells expressing NK-cell markers (dated by TCRdb to 2019 to 2021). Turning to the overall study: Three sorted T-cell subsets (CD3+CD56+NKG2C+, CD3+CD56+NKG2C- and CD3+CD56-NKG2C+) from fewer than 10 donors had their TCR beta-chain repertoires profiled. Libraries were sequenced as 2 x 150 bp reads on Illumina HiSeq 2000/2500, MiSeq or NextSeq. Seven of the eight sequenced donors were HCMV-seropositive and one was HCMV-seronegative. All eight donors whose samples were sequenced were randomly selected healthy volunteers, three of them men and five women.

HCMV-specific IgG was detected in serum with a commercial ELISA kit to determine HCMV serostatus. Ficoll density gradient centrifugation was used to isolate peripheral blood mononuclear cells from blood. From cysteine to phenylalanine, the CDR3 is 14 amino acids long. No DNA sequence was recorded. The germline V gene specifies SGHRS as CDR1 and YFSETQ as CDR2. This sample was sequenced with an Illumina HiSeq 2000. 5'RACE template switching, by which a universal primer site and unique molecular identifiers were added, was used to make TCR beta cDNA libraries. cDNA synthesis was primed from the TCR beta constant segment and was followed by two successive PCR amplification steps. The study's own analysis went as follows. MIGEC handled demultiplexing of the reads and grouping by UMI, while MiTCR was used to assemble and quantify clonotypes. To remove erroneous sequences, TCR cDNA sequences were retained only when supported by two or more reads. The tcR package was used for downstream repertoire analysis, with clonotypes matched between fractions based on CDR3 nucleotide sequence plus V segment. Antigen specificity was annotated against VDJdb with VDJmatch, allowing one amino acid substitution in CDR3. TCRdb reprocessed the reads and assigns one entry to each CDR3 protein sequence, leaving out DNA. What appears here as the V and J calls and clone size reflects TCRdb's work, not the paper's. The table for this sample shows 550,000 or so distinct CDR3 sequences. The ten biggest clones cover around 3.3% of the sample.

Concerning this clonotype itself: Its antigen is currently not known.

Here is what the overall study found, with its caveats: Whether the expanded NKG2C-expressing T cell clones were specific for HCMV antigens remained unclear. Those dominant clonotypes were again the most abundant among CD3+CD56-NKG2C+ cells in a handful of donors, at roughly 28.3-60.1%. For about 6 donors, the dominant CD3+CD56+NKG2C+ clonotypes were among the top 10 CD8+ clonotypes and accounted for about 1.0-7.5% of CD8+ T cells.

The TCR sequence derives from a man in his late teens or twenties in good health. Donor details come from another sample of the same person, matched by shared clones. Sequencing was carried out using blood T cells: a sorted CD56 or NKG2C T cell subset, CD4+ or CD8+ T cells, or bulk PBMC T cells (not recorded which). The rearranged segments are TRBV5-1 and TRBJ2-1; TCRdb indicates TRBD1, and absent DNA this call remains unverified. The CDR3 protein sequence reads: CASSWVGTENEQFF.